The clone carrying this T cell receptor beta chain was observed a single time. This sample is drawn from a study of cytomegalovirus exposure and HLA in healthy donors. The length of the CDR3 is 12 residues. The V and J ends lost 5 bases and 6 bases respectively, with 11 bases between them. Looked up from germline, CDR1 is MNHEY and CDR2 is SMNVEV (reference sequence). The PCR had 60 Vbeta and 13 Jbeta primers. Measured with immunoSEQ multiplex PCR; TCRdb has only the in-frame clones, and not every one. The repertoire includes about 59,000 clones, 70% to 75% of them detected once, and 6.5% to 8.5% sits in the top ten.

The receptor was derived from a man aged 30 to 39 in good health and CMV-seropositive. J is TRBJ2-7 and V is TRBV27, with a possible D match to TRBD1 (6 bases). The sequenced sample was PBMCs. The CDR3: CASSTTGSEQYF. CDR3 sequence (DNA): TGTGCCAGCAGTACTACAGGGTCCGAGCAGTACTTC.